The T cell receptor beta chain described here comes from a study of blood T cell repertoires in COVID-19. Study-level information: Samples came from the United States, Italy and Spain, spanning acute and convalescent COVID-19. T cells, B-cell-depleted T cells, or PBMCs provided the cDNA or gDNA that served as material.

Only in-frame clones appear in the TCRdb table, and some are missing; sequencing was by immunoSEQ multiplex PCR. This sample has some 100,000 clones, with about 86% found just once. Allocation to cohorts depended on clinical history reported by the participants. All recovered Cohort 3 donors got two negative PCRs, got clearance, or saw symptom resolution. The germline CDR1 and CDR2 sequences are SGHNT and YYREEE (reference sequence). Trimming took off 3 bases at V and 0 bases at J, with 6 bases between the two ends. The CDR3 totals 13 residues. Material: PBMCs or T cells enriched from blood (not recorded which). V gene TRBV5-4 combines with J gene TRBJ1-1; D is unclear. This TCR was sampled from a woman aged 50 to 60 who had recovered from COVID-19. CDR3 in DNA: TGTGCCAGCAGCTCCACAGTGAACACTGAAGCTTTCTTT. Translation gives CASSSTVNTEAFF.